These 19 T cell receptor beta chains share one sample of origin, sequenced in a study of cytomegalovirus exposure and HLA in healthy donors. Primers included in the PCR were 60 Vbeta and 13 Jbeta primers. Measured with immunoSEQ multiplex PCR; TCRdb has only the in-frame clones, and not every one. The top ten hold 2% to 2.5% of the sample, which has about 91,000 clones, 64% seen once. Sequencing was carried out using PBMCs. The receptors come from a human donor in good health.

CDR3 DNA: TGTGCCAGTAGTTTTACTAGCGGGGGTTACGAGCAGTACTTC. This translates into CASSFTSGGYEQYF. The chain has TRBV19 and TRBJ2-7, with 11 positions matching TRBD2. V trimming: 5 bases; J trimming: 4 bases; junction bases outside the gene matches: 4. Germline assignment: CDR1 LNHDA and CDR2 SQIVND (reference sequence). The CDR3 is made up of 14 amino acids.

The chain links TRBV7-9 to TRBJ2-3; 7 nucleotides agree with TRBD2. V gave up 5 bases and J gave up 0 bases; unmatched junction bases: 2. Germline V gene sequence: CDR1 SEHNR, CDR2 FQNEAQ (reference sequence). The CDR3 spans 14 residues. The DNA for the CDR3 is TGTGCCAGCAGCGTCGGGGGGAGCACAGATACGCAGTATTTT. Amino acids: CASSVGGSTDTQYF.

V and J are TRBV9 and TRBJ1-2, with D uncertain. Germline V CDR1 and CDR2: SGDLS, YYNGEE. This CDR3 comprises 13 residues. Trimming removed 4 bases at V and 9 bases at J, with 16 bases between. Written as DNA, the CDR3 is TGTGCCAGCAGCCGATCCGACAAGGCAAGCTACACCTTC. Residues: CASSRSDKASYTF.

The table lists this clone with a count of one. This sequence joins TRBV6-5 and TRBJ1-2; no definite D call. Germline V CDR1 and CDR2: MNHEY, SVGAGI. The CDR3 is made up of 14 amino acids. V dropped 5 bases and J dropped 4 bases, with 14 bases sitting between them. The CDR3 sequence: CASSGYRRIYGYTF. The CDR3 DNA sequence: TGTGCCAGCAGTGGCTATCGGAGGATCTATGGCTACACCTTC.

The chain combines TRBV18 with TRBJ1-5; 7 bases agree with TRBD1. Germline trimming cut 4 bases from V and 3 bases from J; bases unmatched to any gene: 12. Germline values: CDR1 KGHSH, CDR2 LQKENI. CDR3 length: 17 residues. The CDR3 DNA follows: TGTGCCAGCTCACGCGGGACAGCCTGGGGGTCCAATCAGCCCCAGCATTTT. This translates into CASSRGTAWGSNQPQHF. The whole variable domain, remainder taken from reference TRBV18 and TRBJ1-5, is NAGVMQNPRHLVRRRGQEARLRCSPMKGHSHVYWYRQLPEEGLKFMVYLQKENIIDESGMPKERFSAEFPKEGPSILRIQQVVRGDSAAYFCASSRGTAWGSNQPQHFGDGTRLSIL.

Remarks on this clone: The sample contains more than one DNA sequence encoding this CDR3. The rearrangement uses TRBV5-6 and TRBJ2-7; 10 bases align to TRBD1. The trim removed 1 base at V and 2 bases at J, leaving 3 bases unmatched. This CDR3 region has 15 residues. Per germline, CDR1 SGHDT and CDR2 YYEEEE. The CDR3 DNA sequence: TGTGCCAGCAGCTTGTTCGGGACAGGGGCCTACGAGCAGTACTTC. Translating gives CASSLFGTGAYEQYF.

The V call is TRBV11-2, the J call TRBJ1-1; the D is unclear. Trimming stripped 3 bases from V and 5 bases from J, with 7 bases between. CDR1 is SGHAT, CDR2 FQNNGV, per germline. There are 12 residues in the CDR3. The CDR3 DNA reads as TGTGCCAGCAGCTTCGGGGAGACTGAAGCTTTCTTT. This encodes CASSFGETEAFF.

CDR3 protein: CSVETPGQGNYGYTF. The CDR3 nucleotides are TGCAGCGTTGAGACCCCGGGACAGGGGAATTATGGCTACACCTTC. The chain uses TRBV29-1 and TRBJ1-2; 10 nucleotides agree with TRBD1. Per the germline V gene, CDR1 is SQVTM and CDR2 is ANQGSEA. This CDR3 contains 15 residues. V trimming: 3 bases; J trimming: 5 bases; junction bases outside the gene matches: 9.

This clone was found a few times. The chain is built from TRBV6-1 and TRBJ2-3; the match to TRBD2 covers 14 bases. The CDR3 runs 15 residues. CDR1 and CDR2 from the germline V gene are MNHNS and SASEGT. Unmatched junction bases numbered 1, after V lost 4 bases and J lost 4 bases. The CDR3 loop is CASSGLAGGPDTQYF. CDR3 bases: TGTGCCAGCAGTGGACTAGCGGGGGGGCCAGATACGCAGTATTTT.

The chain has TRBV19 and TRBJ2-2, with TRBD1 matching 9 bases. Trimming took 3 bases from V and 5 from J; bases not matched to a gene: 10. The CDR3 extends over 17 amino acids. Germline V gives CDR1 LNHDA, CDR2 SQIVND (reference sequence). CDR3 bases: TGTGCCAGTAGTATCATGGGAGGGGACAGGGAAACCGGGGAGCTGTTTTTT. This sequence encodes CASSIMGGDRETGELFF.

The V gene is TRBV4-3, the J gene TRBJ1-6, with 7 positions matching TRBD1. CDR3 size: 16 residues. J lost 4 bases, V lost 1 base, and 4 bases had no gene match. CDR1 and CDR2 from the germline V gene are LGHNA and YSLEER. This chain's CDR3 is CASSQAGTAYNSPLHF. In DNA form, the CDR3 reads TGCGCCAGCAGCCAAGCCGGGACAGCTTATAATTCACCCCTCCACTTT.

This chain links TRBV19 with TRBJ1-5, with D perhaps matching TRBD1 (6 bases). V was trimmed by 6 bases and J by 7 bases, leaving 16 bases between them. Per germline, CDR1 LNHDA and CDR2 SQIVND (reference sequence). CDR3 size: 14 residues. CDR3 DNA sequence: TGTGCCAGTAGCCCGGGGGGCGGGTCACAGCCCCAGCATTTT. Protein sequence: CASSPGGGSQPQHF.

This sequence joins TRBV5-6 and TRBJ1-4, with D perhaps TRBD1 (5 bases). CDR1 is SGHDT, CDR2 YYEEEE, per germline. V lost 2 bases and J lost 0, with 14 bases in between. The CDR3 extends over 17 amino acids. For the CDR3, the DNA is TGTGCCAGCAGCTTTTACGGTCCGGGGGCAACTAATGAAAAACTGTTTTTT. Protein product: CASSFYGPGATNEKLFF. Using reference TRBV5-6 and TRBJ1-4 for the parts outside the CDR3, the full variable domain is DAGVTQSPTHLIKTRGQQVTLRCSPKSGHDTVSWYQQALGQGPQFIFQYYEEEERQRGNFPDRFSGHQFPNYSSELNVNALLLGDSALYLCASSFYGPGATNEKLFFGSGTQLSVL.

The chain has TRBV2 and TRBJ1-4; D is undetermined. The germline V gene has CDR1 SNHLY and CDR2 FYNNEI. The CDR3 consists of 15 residues. V dropped 3 bases and J dropped 6 bases, with 14 bases sitting between them. This chain's CDR3 is CASSDFSRSDEKLFF. The CDR3 DNA follows: TGTGCCAGCAGTGATTTTTCGCGTTCTGATGAAAAACTGTTTTTT. Full variable domain (missing parts from reference TRBV2 and TRBJ1-4): EPEVTQTPSHQVTQMGQEVILRCVPISNHLYFYWYRQILGQKVEFLVSFYNNEISEKSEIFDDQFSVERPDGSNFTLKIRSTKLEDSAMYFCASSDFSRSDEKLFFGSGTQLSVL.

The V call is TRBV5-1, the J call TRBJ1-1; no definite D call. Trimming took 0 bases from V and 1 from J, leaving 4 bases between them. Germline CDR1 SGHRS, CDR2 YFSETQ. CDR3 length: 13 amino acids. The CDR3 protein is CASSLGGNTEAFF. The CDR3 bases are TGCGCCAGCAGCTTGGGAGGGAACACTGAAGCTTTCTTT.

CDR3 loop: CAISESGPPGSPLHF. CDR3 nucleotide sequence: TGTGCCATCAGTGAGTCGGGTCCTCCGGGTTCACCCCTCCACTTT. The gene calls are TRBV10-3 and TRBJ1-6; no clear D gene. This CDR3 has 15 amino acids. V was shortened by 0 bases and J by 9 bases, with 12 bases between the two germline ends. Germline V lookup: CDR1 ENHRY, CDR2 SYGVKD.

The rearrangement joins TRBV4-1 to TRBJ2-1; the match to TRBD1 covers 7 bases. Germline CDR1 reads MGHRA; CDR2 reads YSYEKL. The CDR3 extends over 17 amino acids. The trim removed 2 bases at V and 4 bases at J, leaving 11 bases unmatched. This CDR3 is CASSQLPGQKRYNEQFF. DNA of the CDR3: TGCGCCAGCAGCCAATTACCGGGACAGAAAAGATACAATGAGCAGTTCTTC.

This clone was detected a few times. The V gene is TRBV18, the J gene TRBJ1-2, with TRBD1 as a possible D gene (6 bases). Germline V gene lookup returns CDR1 KGHSH and CDR2 LQKENI. CDR3 size: 13 residues. V shed 3 bases and J shed 4 bases, with 9 bases lying between them. CDR3 region: CASSPRTVYGYTF. The CDR3 coding sequence is TGTGCCAGCTCACCGCGGACAGTCTATGGCTACACCTTC.

This clone was recorded once. V is TRBV2 and J is TRBJ2-7; D may be TRBD2 (6 bases). Between the trimmed V and J ends, which lost 7 bases and 4 bases, there was a span of 14 bases. The V gene's germline CDR1 is SNHLY and CDR2 FYNNEI. There are 13 residues in the CDR3. The CDR3 coding sequence is TGTGCCAGCAATGGCGGACTACTATACGAGCAGTACTTC. It translates to CASNGGLLYEQYF.